These 13 T cell receptor beta chains originate from one sample sequenced in a study of blood T cell repertoires in COVID-19 (dated by TCRdb to 2019 to 2021). Receptors were amplified or captured by the immunoSEQ multiplex PCR assay. TCRdb mirrors the immuneACCESS table, restricted to in-frame sequences. Some clones are absent from its copies; in checked studies, under half trace to an unresolved V gene, and the reason for the others is unknown. The sample table lists some 170,000 clones, roughly 89% of them with a count of one. The ten largest clones add up to 1.5% to 2% of the sample. Sequencing was done on a sample of peripheral blood. The receptors were gathered from a woman aged 45-60 years with acute or convalescent COVID-19.

This chain joins TRBV6-2 or TRBV6-3 and TRBJ2-1; 7 positions agree with TRBD2. The germline V gene encodes CDR1 MNHEY and CDR2 SVGEGT. The ends lost 4 bases at V and 10 bases at J; junction bases unmatched: 7. CDR3 length: 13 residues. The CDR3 loop reads CASSSSGPTEQFF. In DNA form, the CDR3 reads TGTGCCAGCAGTTCTAGCGGACCAACAGAGCAGTTCTTC.

Concerning this clone itself: A clone one base away is much larger, so this may be a read error. The V call is TRBV25-1, the J call TRBJ1-5; D unresolved. CDR1 and CDR2 (germline): MGHDK, SYGVNS. Trimming took off 0 bases at V and 1 base at J, with 4 bases between the two ends. The CDR3 sequence is 14 residues long. CDR3 coding DNA: TGTGCCAGCAGTGAATACAGGAGCAATCAGCCCCAGCATTTT. Translated: CASSEYRSNQPQHF.

This chain joins TRBV5-1 and TRBJ1-5; perhaps TRBD1 as D (6 bases). V was cut by 0 bases and J by 4 bases, with 11 bases left in between. This CDR3 contains 15 residues. In germline, CDR1 is SGHRS, CDR2 YFSETQ. The CDR3 region has the DNA TGCGCCAGCAGCTTGGGTTTGGGGGCAAATCAGCCCCAGCATTTT. It specifies CASSLGLGANQPQHF.

V and J are TRBV5-1 and TRBJ2-2; 11 bases are a match to TRBD1. From germline, CDR1 is SGHRS and CDR2 YFSETQ. The V and J ends lost 4 bases and 2 bases, in that order; junction bases with no gene match: 7. The CDR3 contains 17 residues. In DNA, the CDR3 is TGCGCCAGCAGCCAGAAAAGGACAGGGGGCAACACCGGGGAGCTGTTTTTT. Translated, it gives CASSQKRTGGNTGELFF.

The gene calls are TRBV20-1 and TRBJ1-1; TRBD1 might be the D (6 bases). V dropped 3 bases and J dropped 9 bases, with 14 bases sitting between them. Germline V gene lookup returns CDR1 DFQATT and CDR2 SNEGSKA (reference sequence). This CDR3 contains 12 residues. The CDR3 sequence: CSASTGKSQAFF. The CDR3 region has the DNA TGCAGTGCTAGTACAGGGAAAAGTCAAGCTTTCTTT.

This chain connects TRBV28 to TRBJ1-4; perhaps TRBD1 as D (5 bases). CDR1 and CDR2 (germline): MDHEN, SYDVKM. Trimming removed 3 bases at V and 4 bases at J, with 9 bases between. The CDR3 has 14 amino acids. This CDR3 is CASSLQQDNEKLFF. CDR3 DNA: TGTGCCAGCAGTTTGCAACAGGATAATGAAAAACTGTTTTTT.

This clone was found a few times. The V gene is TRBV7-9, the J gene TRBJ1-1; 8 bases agree with TRBD1. Germline V gene data show CDR1 as SEHNR and CDR2 as FQNEAQ (reference sequence). This CDR3 comprises 15 residues. V dropped 4 bases and J dropped 2; count of bases not matched to a gene: 6. The CDR3 DNA follows: TGTGCCAGCAGCTATAAGACAGGGGTCAACACTGAAGCTTTCTTT. It codes for CASSYKTGVNTEAFF.

This chain joins TRBV18 and TRBJ1-1, with D possibly matching TRBD1 (6 bases). The CDR3 spans 14 residues. Trimming left V 3 bases short and J 1 base short, with 9 bases between. The germline gives CDR1 KGHSH, CDR2 LQKENI. CDR3 region: CASSPPGENTEAFF. The CDR3 region has the DNA TGTGCCAGCTCACCGCCAGGGGAGAACACTGAAGCTTTCTTT. The full variable domain, in which reference TRBV18 and TRBJ1-1 provide the parts outside the CDR3, is NAGVMQNPRHLVRRRGQEARLRCSPMKGHSHVYWYRQLPEEGLKFMVYLQKENIIDESGMPKERFSAEFPKEGPSILRIQQVVRGDSAAYFCASSPPGENTEAFFGQGTRLTVV.

This clone was counted a single time. The chain combines TRBV5-1 with TRBJ1-1; D ambiguous. The V gene's germline CDR1 is SGHRS and CDR2 YFSETQ. This CDR3 comprises 14 residues. V lost 6 bases to trimming and J lost 5 bases, with 17 bases between them. CDR3 amino acids: CASKVLGVDTEAFF. CDR3 nucleotide sequence: TGCGCCAGCAAGGTTCTCGGGGTAGATACTGAAGCTTTCTTT.

This clone has more than one count but fewer than ten. The V call is TRBV28, the J call TRBJ2-1; TRBD2 aligns across 8 bases. CDR3 length: 13 amino acids. The junction had 1 base not matched to a gene; V was cut back by 2 bases and J by 7 bases. Germline V gene lookup returns CDR1 MDHEN and CDR2 SYDVKM. CDR3: CASSLTSGNEQFF. CDR3 nucleotide sequence: TGTGCCAGCAGTTTAACTAGCGGTAATGAGCAGTTCTTC.

The chain links TRBV3-1 (or the pseudogene TRBV3-2) to TRBJ1-2; possibly TRBD1 for D (6 bases). V was trimmed by 5 bases and J by 4 bases, leaving 11 bases between them. There are 13 residues in the CDR3. Germline V lookup: CDR1 LGHDT, CDR2 YNNKEL (reference sequence). The CDR3 here is CASSSGQSYGYTF. Written as DNA, the CDR3 is TGTGCCAGCAGCTCGGGACAAAGCTATGGCTACACCTTC.

The V gene is TRBV18, the J gene TRBJ1-2; D is ambiguous. CDR1 is KGHSH, CDR2 LQKENI, per germline. Trimming took off 4 bases at V and 1 base at J, with 13 bases between the two ends. This CDR3 has 15 amino acids. The CDR3 is CASSQSDGDNYGYTF. CDR3 in DNA: TGTGCCAGCTCACAATCTGACGGAGATAACTATGGCTACACCTTC. Using reference TRBV18 and TRBJ1-2 for the parts outside the CDR3, the full variable domain is NAGVMQNPRHLVRRRGQEARLRCSPMKGHSHVYWYRQLPEEGLKFMVYLQKENIIDESGMPKERFSAEFPKEGPSILRIQQVVRGDSAAYFCASSQSDGDNYGYTFGSGTRLTVV.

V gene TRBV5-1 combines with J gene TRBJ2-3; 8 positions match TRBD2. Germline CDR1 is SGHRS and CDR2 is YFSETQ. This CDR3 spans 15 amino acids. V trimming: 2 bases; J trimming: 2 bases; junction bases outside the gene matches: 4. The CDR3 coding sequence is TGCGCCAGCAGCTTAGCGGGAGTACTCACAGATACGCAGTATTTT. Its translation: CASSLAGVLTDTQYF.